This TCR beta chain was identified during a study of cytomegalovirus exposure and HLA in healthy donors. Germline values: CDR1 SGHRS, CDR2 YFSETQ. V dropped 5 bases and J dropped 2 bases, with 11 bases sitting between them. This CDR3 is 13 amino acids long. A multiplex PCR was run with 60 Vbeta primers and 13 Jbeta primers. The table came from immunoSEQ multiplex PCR; TCRdb's copy has only in-frame clones and leaves some out. This table holds roughly 200,000 clones, 85% to 90% found once. The TCR was taken from a woman between 18 and 29 years old in good health and CMV-seronegative. The sample taken for sequencing was PBMCs. V gene TRBV5-1 combines with J gene TRBJ2-7; weak D call: TRBD2 (5 bases). CDR3 sequence: CASRFTGTYEQYF. The CDR3 DNA sequence: TGCGCCAGCAGGTTTACGGGGACCTACGAGCAGTACTTC.